Listed below are T cell receptor beta chains from one sample, sequenced in a study of patients and donors after allogeneic stem cell transplantation. A single record per CDR3 protein comes from TCRdb applying MiXCR to the RT-PCR reads. This sample carries around 150,000 distinct CDR3 sequences, 30% of them seen once, and the ten largest clones take under 3.5%. Sequencing was performed on blood, either unsorted or a sorted T cell fraction (not recorded which). The receptors stem from a human donor who was either an allogeneic HSCT recipient or a stem cell or donor lymphocyte infusion donor (not recorded which). It is not recorded whose cells these are; they may come from a transplant donor. CDR3s include the opening cysteine and the closing phenylalanine or tryptophan. D genes are given only for firm matches. For some rows the clone size is stated as once, few or many, or as a class when expanded; others skip it.

D	size	J	V	DNA	CDR3
-	-	TRBJ2-2	TRBV5-1	TGCGCCAGCAGCTTGGACAGTCACACCGGGGAGCTGTTTTTT	CASSLDSHTGELFF
-	few	TRBJ2-7	TRBV20-1	TGCAGTGCTATAGGACAGACCTACGAGCAGTACTTC	CSAIGQTYEQYF
-	few	TRBJ1-6	TRBV12-3/TRBV12-4	TGTGCCAGCAGTCTCCGGTCTCTCGGATGGGGGGATAATTCACCCCTCCACTTT	CASSLRSLGWGDNSPLHF
-	-	TRBJ2-1	TRBV5-1	TGCGCCAGCAGCCCCAGGGAATTCGATGAGCAGTTCTTC	CASSPREFDEQFF
-	-	TRBJ2-2	TRBV9	TGTGCCAGCAGCGTAGTAAGCGGACCTAGCACCGGGGAGCTGTTTTTT	CASSVVSGPSTGELFF
TRBD1	-	TRBJ1-5	TRBV7-6	TGTGCCAGCAGCTCGACAGGGGTCAACCAGCCCCAGCATTTT	CASSSTGVNQPQHF
-	few	TRBJ1-1	TRBV20-1	TGCAGTGCTAGGAAAGGGACCGGTGAAGCTTTCTTT	CSARKGTGEAFF
-	-	TRBJ1-2	TRBV12-3/TRBV12-4	TGTGCCAGCAGTCCGGGCCACGGCATCGGAGGCTACACCTTC	CASSPGHGIGGYTF
-	few	TRBJ2-7	TRBV18	TGTGCCAGCTCACCACGGCCCTACGAGCAGTACTTC	CASSPRPYEQYF
-	-	TRBJ2-2	TRBV12-3/TRBV12-4	TGTGCCAGCAGTTGCAGGGCCTGCGGCGGGGAGCTGTTTTTT	CASSCRACGGELFF
TRBD1	-	TRBJ1-2	TRBV20-1	TGCAGTGCTCGACAGGGAGTAGACTATGGCTACACCTTC	CSARQGVDYGYTF
-	-	TRBJ2-5	TRBV12-3/TRBV12-4	TGTGCCAGCAACCCAAACAGGGAAGAGACCCAGTACTTC	CASNPNREETQYF
-	many	TRBJ1-6	TRBV5-1	TGCGCCAGCAGCTTGGGACAGGCCGCCTATAATTCACCCCTCCACTTT	CASSLGQAAYNSPLHF
-	-	TRBJ1-5	TRBV15	TGTGCCACCAGCAGAGGCACGCCGAGACGAAGCAATCAGCCCCAGCATTTT	CATSRGTPRRSNQPQHF
-	-	TRBJ1-5	TRBV5-8	TGTGCCAGCAGACTGACAGCAAATCAGCCCCAGCATTTT	CASRLTANQPQHF
-	few	TRBJ2-1	TRBV18	TGTGCCAGCGGGCCCGATGAGCAGTTCTTC	CASGPDEQFF
-	many	TRBJ1-5	TRBV28	TGTGCCAGCAGTTTACCGTCGGCAGCGGAGAAAGGTCAGCCCCAGCATTTT	CASSLPSAAEKGQPQHF
TRBD1	many	TRBJ1-4	TRBV12-3/TRBV12-4	TGTGCCAGCAGACGATTCGGGACAGCTAATGAAAAACTGTTTTTT	CASRRFGTANEKLFF
-	-	TRBJ1-2	TRBV6-2/TRBV6-3	TGTGCCAGCAGTTACGGCCTGGGACTTCCCTGGCCCTATGGCTACACCTTC	CASSYGLGLPWPYGYTF
-	-	TRBJ2-7	TRBV21-1	TGTGCCAGCAGCAACCACGTGGGACACGTGGGGGCCTACGAGCAGTACTTC	CASSNHVGHVGAYEQYF